One T cell receptor (beta chain) is described in this entry. Clones were read by immunoSEQ multiplex PCR, and TCRdb kept only the in-frame ones, dropping some. The sample holds over 400,000 clones, roughly 95% seen once. The ends were cut back, 4 bases at V and 4 bases at J, with 17 bases in the middle. The CDR3 is 15 amino acids. CDR1 SGHAT and CDR2 FQNNGV come from the germline V gene. The data stem from a study of shared clonotypes between healthy human individuals. The sequence derives from a woman in her twenties or thirties in good health. What was sequenced was naive CD4+ T cells sorted from blood. Subset defined: CD45RA+ positively selected. This rearrangement joins TRBV11-2 to TRBJ2-7; perhaps D is TRBD1 or TRBD2 (5 bases each). The CDR3, as DNA: TGTGCCAGCAGCTCAATATCGGGACCGATATACGAGCAGTACTTC. This encodes CASSSISGPIYEQYF. The full variable domain, in which reference TRBV11-2 and TRBJ2-7 provide the parts outside the CDR3, is EAGVAQSPRYKIIEKRQSVAFWCNPISGHATLYWYQQILGQGPKLLIQFQNNGVVDDSQLPKDRFSAERLKGVDSTLKIQPAKLEDSAVYLCASSSISGPIYEQYFGPGTRLTVT.